This T cell receptor (beta chain) was documented in a study of T cell responses to AZD1222 COVID-19 vaccine. Study outcomes and limitations: Donors, mostly white British, included more females; clonal diversity was possibly underestimated. Two AZD1222 administrations were followed by greater Spike-specific TCR breadth and depth. At study baseline, merely roughly 6 AZD1222 recipients were seropositive. Across the whole spike, CD4 TCRs peaked at regions 160-218 and 743-854.

Clones were sequenced by immunoSEQ multiplex PCR, and TCRdb holds only the in-frame ones, with some missing. This table holds 90,000 to 110,000 clones, 88% found once. The germline CDR1 and CDR2 sequences are SNHLY and FYNNEI. The CDR3 spans 13 residues. V lost 4 bases and J lost 2, with 8 bases in between. As for this clone: Its target is unknown.

Sample: peripheral blood, taken on day 0 of AZD1222 vaccination. The sequence was obtained from an adult in good health. The chain joins TRBV2 to TRBJ1-2; no clear D. The CDR3 is CASSVRANYGYTF. DNA of the CDR3: TGTGCCAGCAGTGTTCGGGCCAACTATGGCTACACCTTC.